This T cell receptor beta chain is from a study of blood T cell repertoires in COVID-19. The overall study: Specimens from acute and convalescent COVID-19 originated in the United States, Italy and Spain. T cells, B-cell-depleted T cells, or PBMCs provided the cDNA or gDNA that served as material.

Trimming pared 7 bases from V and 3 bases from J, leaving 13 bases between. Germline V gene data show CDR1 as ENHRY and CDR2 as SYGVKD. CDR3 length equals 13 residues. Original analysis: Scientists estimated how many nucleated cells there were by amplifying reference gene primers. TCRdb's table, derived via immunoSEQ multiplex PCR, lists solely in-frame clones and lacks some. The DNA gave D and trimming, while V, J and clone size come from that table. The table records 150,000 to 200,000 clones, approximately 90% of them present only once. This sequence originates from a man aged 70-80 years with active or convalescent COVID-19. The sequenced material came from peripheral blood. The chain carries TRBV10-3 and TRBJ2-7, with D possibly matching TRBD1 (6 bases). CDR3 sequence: CAINNDRRYEQYF. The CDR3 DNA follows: TGTGCCATCAACAACGACAGGCGCTACGAGCAGTACTTC.